The 6 T cell receptor beta chains presented below share a single source sample, sequenced in a study of blood T cells in healthy people across ages. With a J-beta primer mix and a sample-barcoded 5' primer, a second PCR ran roughly 6 to 12 cycles. TCRdb reprocessed the 5' RACE reads with MiXCR, giving one entry per CDR3 protein. The data contain over a million distinct CDR3 sequences, roughly 60% of them seen just once; the ten biggest clones take up roughly 7%. The sequencing input was blood. These receptor sequences come from a young man in good health.

This clonotype has only a few counts. The gene calls are TRBV20-1 and TRBJ2-3; D is unresolved. The CDR3 length is 15 residues. The V gene lost 5 bases and the J gene lost 3 bases, with 18 bases spanning the gap. The V gene's germline CDR1 is DFQATT and CDR2 SNEGSKA (reference sequence). This CDR3 is CSAEAAGSLTDTQYF. For the CDR3, the DNA is TGCAGTGCTGAGGCGGCCGGCTCTCTTACAGATACGCAGTATTTT.

The chain joins TRBV7-2 to TRBJ2-1; the D gene could be TRBD1 or TRBD2 (5 bases each). This CDR3 is built from 16 residues. Per the germline V gene, CDR1 is SGHTA and CDR2 is FQGNSA. The V end lost 1 base, the J end lost 4 bases, and 14 bases lay between the germline ends. The chain's CDR3 is CASSLVGRGGYNEQFF. CDR3 sequence (DNA): TGTGCCAGCAGCTTAGTGGGACGGGGTGGATACAATGAGCAGTTCTTC.

The chain recombines TRBV20-1 with TRBJ2-1, with 11 nucleotides matching TRBD2. The germline CDR1 and CDR2 sequences are DFQATT and SNEGSKA (reference sequence). The CDR3 loop spans 14 amino acids. The V gene end was trimmed by 5 bases and the J gene end by 13 bases; junction bases not matched to a gene: 13. This CDR3 is CSASSGGYQETQFF. The CDR3 bases are TGCAGTGCTTCTAGCGGGGGGTACCAAGAGACCCAGTTCTTC.

The chain links TRBV4-3 to TRBJ2-5; 13 nucleotides line up with TRBD2. This CDR3 region has 15 residues. The V and J ends lost 0 bases and 6 bases, in that order; junction bases with no gene match: 1. From germline, CDR1 is LGHNA and CDR2 YSLEER. This chain's CDR3 is CASSQETSGGQTQYF. The CDR3, as DNA: TGCGCCAGCAGCCAAGAGACTAGCGGGGGGCAGACCCAGTACTTC.

This clonotype was detected only a few times. The chain recombines TRBV4-1 with TRBJ2-7, with 9 bases identical to TRBD2. CDR1 and CDR2 from the germline V gene are MGHRA and YSYEKL. V lost 4 bases, J lost 0 bases, and 10 bases stayed unmatched. The CDR3 is made up of 17 amino acids. CDR3 nucleotide sequence: TGCGCCAGCAGCCTGCAACATAGCGGGGGAAGCTCCTACGAGCAGTACTTC. Protein: CASSLQHSGGSSYEQYF.

The rearrangement links TRBV27 to TRBJ1-4, with 7 bases matching TRBD1. The CDR3 extends over 15 amino acids. The germline V gene has CDR1 MNHEY and CDR2 SMNVEV (reference sequence). The junction had 9 bases not matched to a gene; V was cut back by 6 bases and J by 5 bases. The CDR3 is CASRGVGQLNEKLFF. The CDR3 DNA reads TGTGCCAGCAGGGGGGTGGGACAGCTGAATGAAAAACTGTTTTTT.